This passage covers 17 T cell receptor beta chains from one sample sequenced in a study of blood T cell repertoires in COVID-19. The data were produced by immunoSEQ multiplex PCR, yet TCRdb's version contains in-frame clones alone and is incomplete. The table includes 130,000 to 150,000 clones, around 90% detected once. The sequenced material came from peripheral blood. Every receptor here comes from a man aged 70-80 years with acute or convalescent COVID-19.

The rearrangement uses TRBV3-1 (or the pseudogene TRBV3-2) and TRBJ2-1; 13 nucleotides match TRBD2. The CDR3 contains 16 residues. CDR1 is LGHDT and CDR2 is YNNKEL in the germline V gene (reference sequence). The ends lost 6 bases at V and 5 bases at J; junction bases unmatched: 7. This chain's CDR3 is CASRPGTSGINNEQFF. For the CDR3, the DNA is TGTGCCAGCAGGCCCGGGACTAGCGGGATTAACAATGAGCAGTTCTTC.

This clone showed up just once. This chain connects TRBV7-2 to TRBJ2-6; 8 bases align to TRBD2. V dropped 3 bases and J dropped 0; count of bases not matched to a gene: 7. This CDR3 region has 18 residues. CDR1 and CDR2 from the germline V gene are SGHTA and FQGNSA. CDR3 amino acids: CASSFASGGLSGANVLTF. The CDR3 DNA follows: TGTGCCAGCAGCTTCGCGAGCGGGGGACTCTCTGGGGCCAACGTCCTGACTTTC. Full variable domain (remainder filled in from reference TRBV7-2 and TRBJ2-6): GAGVSQSPSNKVTEKGKDVELRCDPISGHTALYWYRQSLGQGLEFLIYFQGNSAPDKSGLPSDRFSAERTGGSVSTLTIQRTQQEDSAVYLCASSFASGGLSGANVLTFGAGSRLTVL.

The CDR3 here is CASSDIPSVSEKLFF. DNA of the CDR3: TGTGCCAGCAGTGATATACCTTCGGTTAGTGAAAAACTGTTTTTT. The chain has TRBV6-1 and TRBJ1-4; unclear D gene. The CDR3 totals 15 residues. V was clipped by 3 bases and J by 7 bases, with 15 bases between them. The germline V gene has CDR1 MNHNS and CDR2 SASEGT.

This clone was detected a few times. The same CDR3 is also encoded by other DNA sequences in this sample. In nucleotides, the CDR3 is TGTGCCAGCAGCCAAGTCCGCTCTGGAAACACCATATATTTT. As protein: CASSQVRSGNTIYF. J is TRBJ1-3 and V is TRBV3-1 (or the pseudogene TRBV3-2); the D is unclear. Germline lookup yields CDR1 LGHDT and CDR2 YNNKEL (reference sequence). The V and J ends lost 1 base and 0 bases respectively, with 4 bases between them. This CDR3 contains 14 residues.

This clone was seen a single time. Here the CDR3 reads CAINRGGITDTQYF. In DNA, the CDR3 is TGTGCCATCAATAGGGGGGGGATCACAGATACGCAGTATTTT. The J gene is TRBJ2-3, the V gene TRBV10-3, with D possibly being TRBD2 (7 bases). This CDR3 spans 14 amino acids. Germline assignment: CDR1 ENHRY and CDR2 SYGVKD. V was pared by 7 bases and J by 2 bases, with 13 bases between.

This clone occurred a few times. The V gene is TRBV7-2, the J gene TRBJ1-5, with 9 bases that match TRBD1. Germline CDR1 reads SGHTA; CDR2 reads FQGNSA. J gave up 2 bases and V 5 bases, and 4 bases lay outside the gene matches. The CDR3 contains 15 residues. CDR3 residues: CASSPGDRGNQPQHF. Written as DNA, the CDR3 is TGTGCCAGCAGCCCCGGGGACAGGGGCAATCAGCCCCAGCATTTT. Full variable domain (rest looked up from reference TRBV7-2 and TRBJ1-5): GAGVSQSPSNKVTEKGKDVELRCDPISGHTALYWYRQSLGQGLEFLIYFQGNSAPDKSGLPSDRFSAERTGGSVSTLTIQRTQQEDSAVYLCASSPGDRGNQPQHFGDGTRLSIL.

This chain connects TRBV2 to TRBJ2-2, with 9 positions matching TRBD1. With 3 bases clipped from V and 1 base from J, the junction kept 3 bases outside the gene matches. Germline CDR1 reads SNHLY; CDR2 reads FYNNEI. The CDR3 is made up of 16 amino acids. This CDR3 is CASSDLGQGNTGELFF. The CDR3 DNA follows: TGTGCCAGCAGTGATCTGGGACAGGGGAACACCGGGGAGCTGTTTTTT.

V and J are TRBV6-2 or TRBV6-3 and TRBJ1-2, with TRBD1 identical over 7 bases. CDR3 length equals 14 residues. After removal of 3 bases from V and 5 bases from J, the junction contained 6 bases not matched to a gene. The V gene's germline CDR1 is MNHEY and CDR2 SVGEGT. The CDR3 region is CASSYSDRLYGYTF. The DNA for the CDR3 is TGTGCCAGCAGTTATTCGGACAGGTTGTATGGCTACACCTTC.

This clone showed up just a few times. This chain connects TRBV6-6 to TRBJ2-7; TRBD1 might be the D (5 bases). The CDR3 has 15 residues. V lost 0 bases and J 4 bases, leaving 13 bases between the germline ends. Germline CDR1 is MNHNY and CDR2 is SVGAGI (reference sequence). This CDR3 is CASSYSRQGGYEQYF. The CDR3, as DNA: TGTGCCAGCAGTTACTCGAGGCAGGGTGGATACGAGCAGTACTTC.

This sequence joins TRBV19 and TRBJ1-2; D gene uncertain. Germline V gene data show CDR1 as LNHDA and CDR2 as SQIVND (reference sequence). CDR3 length: 15 amino acids. Trimming stripped 3 bases from V and 4 bases from J, with 15 bases between. The CDR3 sequence is CASSIVGARGYGYTF. The CDR3 DNA is TGTGCCAGTAGTATTGTGGGTGCTCGGGGCTATGGCTACACCTTC.

The CDR3 bases are TGTGCCACCACTCAGGGGGCCCATAGCACAGATACGCAGTATTTT. Amino acid sequence: CATTQGAHSTDTQYF. The V gene is TRBV24-1, the J gene TRBJ2-3, with 8 positions matching TRBD1. CDR1 is KGHDR and CDR2 is SFDVKD in the germline V gene. With 8 bases clipped from V and 0 bases from J, the junction kept 6 bases outside the gene matches. The CDR3 loop spans 15 amino acids.

The chain uses TRBV7-9 and TRBJ2-1, with D possibly being TRBD1 (5 bases). Per the germline V gene, CDR1 is SEHNR and CDR2 is FQNEAQ (reference sequence). V lost 4 bases, J lost 6 bases, and 10 bases lay in between. CDR3 length: 13 amino acids. In DNA, the CDR3 is TGTGCCAGCAGCTACATGGGGCCCAATGAGCAGTTCTTC. Its translation: CASSYMGPNEQFF.

J is TRBJ2-1 and V is TRBV4-1, with TRBD2 matching 7 bases. The length of the CDR3 is 16 residues. With V trimmed by 1 base and J by 4 bases, 7 bases remained unmatched. Germline CDR1 MGHRA, CDR2 YSYEKL. In nucleotides, the CDR3 is TGCGCCAGCAGCCAAGGCGTAACGGGAGGTTACAATGAGCAGTTCTTC. Translated, it gives CASSQGVTGGYNEQFF.

This clone was picked up one time. The V call is TRBV10-1, the J call TRBJ1-1; a weak D match, TRBD1 (5 bases). Germline CDR1 and CDR2: WNHNN and SYGVQD (reference sequence). Trimming pared 3 bases from V and 3 bases from J, leaving 5 bases between. The CDR3 sequence is 12 residues long. In DNA, the CDR3 is TGCGCCAGCAGTGAAGGGGACACTGAAGCTTTCTTT. Translating it yields CASSEGDTEAFF.

This rearrangement joins TRBV11-2 to TRBJ2-1; D gene uncertain. The V gene's germline CDR1 is SGHAT and CDR2 FQNNGV. Trimming removed 4 bases at V and 10 bases at J, with 14 bases between. This CDR3 region has 13 residues. In DNA, the CDR3 is TGTGCCAGCAGCTCTTCACCAGACACAGAGCAGTTCTTC. Encoded protein: CASSSSPDTEQFF.

This chain joins TRBV7-9 and TRBJ2-2; D is ambiguous. CDR3 length: 14 amino acids. The ends were cut back, 5 bases at V and 5 bases at J, with 12 bases in the middle. The germline gives CDR1 SEHNR, CDR2 FQNEAQ (reference sequence). This chain's CDR3 is CASSPPSGTGELFF. CDR3 coding DNA: TGTGCCAGCAGCCCCCCTAGTGGAACCGGGGAGCTGTTTTTT.

CDR3 DNA sequence: TGCGCCAGCAGCTTGGGGTCAGGGGCCCCCTACGAGCAGTACTTC. Its translation: CASSLGSGAPYEQYF. This rearrangement joins TRBV5-1 to TRBJ2-7; possibly TRBD1 for D (6 bases). Germline lookup yields CDR1 SGHRS and CDR2 YFSETQ. V was shortened by 0 bases and J by 2 bases, with 12 bases between the two germline ends. CDR3 length equals 15 residues. The whole variable domain, filled in from reference TRBV5-1 and TRBJ2-7, reads KAGVTQTPRYLIKTRGQQVTLSCSPISGHRSVSWYQQTPGQGLQFLFEYFSETQRNKGNFPGRFSGRQFSNSRSEMNVSTLELGDSALYLCASSLGSGAPYEQYFGPGTRLTVT.